Each of the 11 T cell receptor beta chains below was sequenced from the same sample in a study of blood T cell repertoires in COVID-19. Produced via immunoSEQ multiplex PCR; TCRdb's table is partial and in-frame only. The table records over 200,000 clones, around nine tenths of them present only once. The source material was PBMCs or T cells enriched from blood (not recorded which). These receptors all stem from a woman in her thirties who had been exposed to COVID-19.

The rearrangement uses TRBV11-2 and TRBJ1-2; unclear D gene. CDR1 is SGHAT, CDR2 FQNNGV, per germline. V was shortened by 1 base and J by 8 bases, with 17 bases between the two germline ends. The CDR3 covers 15 residues. The CDR3 DNA is TGTGCCAGCAGCTTAGCCGGGAGGACCCCGGGAGGCTACACCTTC. As protein: CASSLAGRTPGGYTF.

This clone was recorded only once. This sequence joins TRBV4-1 and TRBJ2-7, with TRBD2 identical over 11 bases. V lost 5 bases and J lost 7; bases outside the gene matches: 10. Germline lookup yields CDR1 MGHRA and CDR2 YSYEKL. CDR3 size: 15 residues. CDR3 nucleotides: TGCGCCAGCAGCACCGGGACTAGCGGACCGTGGGAGCAGTACTTC. Amino acid sequence: CASSTGTSGPWEQYF.

The rearrangement links TRBV6-1 to TRBJ2-7; TRBD2 aligns across 7 bases. Trimming took 0 bases from V and 7 from J; bases not matched to a gene: 6. The CDR3 length is 14 residues. The germline gives CDR1 MNHNS, CDR2 SASEGT. CDR3 sequence (DNA): TGTGCCAGCAGTGAAGCGGGAGGGCCTGGTGAGCAGTACTTC. The encoded protein is CASSEAGGPGEQYF.

This chain links TRBV7-8 with TRBJ2-7; perhaps TRBD1 as D (5 bases). Germline loops: CDR1 SGHVS, CDR2 FQNEAQ. Trimming removed 1 base from V and 4 bases from J, with 14 bases in between. CDR3 size: 15 residues. CDR3 amino acids: CASSLGQGFRYEQYF. DNA for the CDR3: TGTGCCAGCAGCTTAGGGCAGGGCTTCAGATACGAGCAGTACTTC.

The chain combines TRBV6-5 with TRBJ1-1; the D is unclear. This CDR3 is built from 13 residues. The V end was cut by 6 bases, the J end by 0 bases, with 8 bases between. Looked up from germline, CDR1 is MNHEY and CDR2 is SVGAGI. CDR3 coding DNA: TGTGCCAGCAGAAAGCCCATGAACACTGAAGCTTTCTTT. It encodes CASRKPMNTEAFF.

The chain carries TRBV3-1 (or the pseudogene TRBV3-2) and TRBJ2-5, with D perhaps TRBD2 (6 bases). The V end was cut by 0 bases, the J end by 3 bases, with 14 bases between. Germline V gives CDR1 LGHDT, CDR2 YNNKEL (reference sequence). The CDR3 covers 16 residues. The CDR3: CASSQDPGVVKETQYF. CDR3 sequence (DNA): TGTGCCAGCAGCCAAGATCCGGGGGTAGTCAAAGAGACCCAGTACTTC.

J is TRBJ2-1 and V is TRBV11-2, with 8 bases fitting TRBD2. Germline V gene data show CDR1 as SGHAT and CDR2 as FQNNGV. The CDR3 extends over 15 amino acids. Unmatched junction bases numbered 4, after V lost 1 base and J lost 5 bases. The CDR3 region has the DNA TGTGCCAGCAGCTTAGCGGGGGGGGCTCACAATGAGCAGTTCTTC. Its protein is CASSLAGGAHNEQFF.

The rearrangement uses TRBV15 and TRBJ1-5, with 7 bases that match TRBD1. Germline V gene data show CDR1 as LNHNV and CDR2 as YYDKDF (reference sequence). The CDR3 contains 15 residues. J gave up 8 bases and V 8 bases, and 15 bases lay outside the gene matches. In DNA form, the CDR3 reads TGTGCCACCGACCGTGGACAGGCCGATCCTGAGCCCCAGCATTTT. Translation gives CATDRGQADPEPQHF.

This chain links TRBV11-2 with TRBJ2-3, with 7 bases identical to TRBD1. Germline lookup yields CDR1 SGHAT and CDR2 FQNNGV. This CDR3 is 14 amino acids long. V was clipped by 5 bases and J by 8 bases; unmatched bases: 10. CDR3 amino acids: CASSGNRGRGTQYF. For the CDR3, the DNA is TGTGCCAGCAGCGGTAACAGGGGACGGGGTACGCAGTATTTT. Variable domain in full (rest from reference TRBV11-2 and TRBJ2-3): EAGVAQSPRYKIIEKRQSVAFWCNPISGHATLYWYQQILGQGPKLLIQFQNNGVVDDSQLPKDRFSAERLKGVDSTLKIQPAKLEDSAVYLCASSGNRGRGTQYFGPGTRLTVL.

V is TRBV5-8 and J is TRBJ2-7; D not certain. The CDR3 spans 11 residues. The germline V and J ends were trimmed by 8 bases and 3 bases, with 9 bases remaining between them. CDR1 and CDR2 (germline): SGHTS, YDEGEE. CDR3 residues: CASTPLYEQYF. DNA of the CDR3: TGTGCCAGTACTCCCCTCTACGAGCAGTACTTC.

This clone showed up just a few times. The chain uses TRBV14 and TRBJ1-1, with D perhaps matching TRBD1 (5 bases). The CDR3 has 13 residues. Germline loops: CDR1 SGHDN, CDR2 FVKESK. Trimming removed 3 bases at V and 13 bases at J, with 18 bases between. CDR3 loop: CASSQTSRGEGFF. The CDR3, as DNA: TGTGCCAGCAGCCAGACGAGTAGAGGGGAGGGTTTCTTT.